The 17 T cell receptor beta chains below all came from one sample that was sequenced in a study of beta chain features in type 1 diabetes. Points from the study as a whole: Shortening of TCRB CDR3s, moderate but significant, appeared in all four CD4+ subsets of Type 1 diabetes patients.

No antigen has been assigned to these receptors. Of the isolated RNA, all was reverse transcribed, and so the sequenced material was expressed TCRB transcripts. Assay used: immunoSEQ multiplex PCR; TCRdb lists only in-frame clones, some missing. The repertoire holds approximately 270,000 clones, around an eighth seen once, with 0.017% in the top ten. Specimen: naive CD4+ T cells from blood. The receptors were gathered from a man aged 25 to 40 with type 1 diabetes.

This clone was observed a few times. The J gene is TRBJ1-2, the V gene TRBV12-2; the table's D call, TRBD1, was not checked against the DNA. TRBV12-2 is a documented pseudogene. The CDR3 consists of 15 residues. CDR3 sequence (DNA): TGTGCAAGTCGCCCCGGCCGCCAGACACCTTATGGCTACACCTTC. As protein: CASRPGRQTPYGYTF.

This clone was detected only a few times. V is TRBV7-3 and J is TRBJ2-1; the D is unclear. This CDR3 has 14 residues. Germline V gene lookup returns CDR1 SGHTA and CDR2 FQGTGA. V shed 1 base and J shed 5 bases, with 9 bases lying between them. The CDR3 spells CASSLSSAHNEQFF. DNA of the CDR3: TGTGCCAGCAGCTTAAGCAGCGCCCACAATGAGCAGTTCTTC.

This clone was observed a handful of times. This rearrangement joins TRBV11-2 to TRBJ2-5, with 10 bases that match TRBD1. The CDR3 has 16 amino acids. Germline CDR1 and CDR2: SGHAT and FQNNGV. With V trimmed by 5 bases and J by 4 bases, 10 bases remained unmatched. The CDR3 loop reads CASSPSGTGVGETQYF. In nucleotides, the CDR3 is TGTGCCAGCAGCCCTTCCGGGACAGGGGTGGGAGAGACCCAGTACTTC.

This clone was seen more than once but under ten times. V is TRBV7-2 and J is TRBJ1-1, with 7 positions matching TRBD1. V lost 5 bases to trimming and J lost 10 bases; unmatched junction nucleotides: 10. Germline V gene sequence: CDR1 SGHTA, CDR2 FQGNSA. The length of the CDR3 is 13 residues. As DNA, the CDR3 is TGTGCCAGCAGCCCCGGGGGACAGCCACTAGCTTTCTTT. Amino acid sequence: CASSPGGQPLAFF.

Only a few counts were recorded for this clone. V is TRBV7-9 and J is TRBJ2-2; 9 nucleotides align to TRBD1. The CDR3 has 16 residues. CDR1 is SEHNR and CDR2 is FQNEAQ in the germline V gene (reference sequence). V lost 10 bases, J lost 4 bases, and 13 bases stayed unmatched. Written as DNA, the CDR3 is TGTGCCAACCCGGGACAGGGTGGTCACTTCACCGGGGAGCTGTTTTTT. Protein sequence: CANPGQGGHFTGELFF.

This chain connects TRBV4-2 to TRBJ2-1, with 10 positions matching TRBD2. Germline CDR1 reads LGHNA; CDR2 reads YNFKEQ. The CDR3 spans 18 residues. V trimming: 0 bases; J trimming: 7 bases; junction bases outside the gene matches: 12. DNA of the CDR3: TGTGCCAGCAGCCAAGATTTCCTAGCGGGAGTAAAAGGGAATGAGCAGTTCTTC. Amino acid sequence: CASSQDFLAGVKGNEQFF.

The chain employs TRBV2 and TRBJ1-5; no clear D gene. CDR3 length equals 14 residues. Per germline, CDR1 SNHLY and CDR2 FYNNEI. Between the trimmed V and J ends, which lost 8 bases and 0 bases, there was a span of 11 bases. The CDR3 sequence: CASLPSDSNQPQHF. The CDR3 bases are TGTGCCAGCCTCCCGTCAGATAGCAATCAGCCCCAGCATTTT.

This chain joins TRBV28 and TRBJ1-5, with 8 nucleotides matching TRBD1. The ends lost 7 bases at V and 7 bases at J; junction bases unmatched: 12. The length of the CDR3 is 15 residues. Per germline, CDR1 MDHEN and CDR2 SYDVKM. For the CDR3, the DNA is TGTGCCAGCATTGGGACGACAGGGGCTGGGCAGCCCCAGCATTTT. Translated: CASIGTTGAGQPQHF.

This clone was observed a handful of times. This CDR3 reads CASSGDRLRYF. As DNA, the CDR3 is TGTGCCAGCAGTGGGGACAGACTTCGGTACTTC. The gene calls are TRBV6-6 and TRBJ2-7; 7 nucleotides agree with TRBD1. This CDR3 region has 11 residues. Germline V gene lookup returns CDR1 MNHNY and CDR2 SVGAGI (reference sequence). The J segment lost 12 bases and the V segment lost 5 bases, leaving 7 bases of the junction unmatched.

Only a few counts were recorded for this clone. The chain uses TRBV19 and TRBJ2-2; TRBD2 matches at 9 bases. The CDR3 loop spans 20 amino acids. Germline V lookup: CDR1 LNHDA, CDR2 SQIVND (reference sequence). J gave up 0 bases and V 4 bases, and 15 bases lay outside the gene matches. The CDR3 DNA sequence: TGTGCCAGTAGTACGCCTTACCCGACTAGCGGTGTCGCGAACACCGGGGAGCTGTTTTTT. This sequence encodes CASSTPYPTSGVANTGELFF.

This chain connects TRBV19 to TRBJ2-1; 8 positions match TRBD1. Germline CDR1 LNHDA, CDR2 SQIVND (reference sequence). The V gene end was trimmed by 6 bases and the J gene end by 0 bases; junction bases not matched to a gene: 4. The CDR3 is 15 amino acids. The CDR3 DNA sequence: TGTGCCAGTAGCCCGACAGGGGCCTCCTACAATGAGCAGTTCTTC. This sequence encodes CASSPTGASYNEQFF.

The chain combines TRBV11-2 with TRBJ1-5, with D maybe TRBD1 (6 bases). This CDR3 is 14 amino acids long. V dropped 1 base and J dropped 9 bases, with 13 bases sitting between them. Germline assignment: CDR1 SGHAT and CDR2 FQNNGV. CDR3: CASSLAQGRGPQHF. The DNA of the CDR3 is TGTGCCAGCAGCTTAGCACAGGGTCGGGGGCCCCAGCATTTT.

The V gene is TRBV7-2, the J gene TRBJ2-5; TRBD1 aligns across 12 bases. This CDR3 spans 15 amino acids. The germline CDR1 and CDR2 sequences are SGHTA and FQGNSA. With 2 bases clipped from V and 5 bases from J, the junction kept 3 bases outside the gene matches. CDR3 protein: CASSLSGQGAETQYF. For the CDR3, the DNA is TGTGCCAGCAGCTTATCGGGACAGGGGGCCGAGACCCAGTACTTC.

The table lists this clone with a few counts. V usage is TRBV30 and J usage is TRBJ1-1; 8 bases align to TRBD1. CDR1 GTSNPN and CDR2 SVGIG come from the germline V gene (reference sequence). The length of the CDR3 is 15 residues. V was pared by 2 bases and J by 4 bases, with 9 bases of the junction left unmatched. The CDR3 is CAWSPWTGFPTEAFF. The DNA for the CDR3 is TGTGCCTGGAGTCCCTGGACAGGGTTCCCCACTGAAGCTTTCTTT.

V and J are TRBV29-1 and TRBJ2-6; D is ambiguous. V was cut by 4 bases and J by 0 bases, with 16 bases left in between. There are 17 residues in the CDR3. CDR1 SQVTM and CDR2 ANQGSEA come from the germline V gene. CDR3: CSVGPSVTSSGANVLTF. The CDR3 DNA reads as TGCAGCGTTGGTCCTTCGGTAACGAGCTCTGGGGCCAACGTCCTGACTTTC.

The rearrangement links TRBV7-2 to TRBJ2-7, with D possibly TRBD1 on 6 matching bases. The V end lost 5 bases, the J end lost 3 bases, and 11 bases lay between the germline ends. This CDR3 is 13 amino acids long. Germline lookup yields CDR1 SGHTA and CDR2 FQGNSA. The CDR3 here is CASSNGQIYEQYF. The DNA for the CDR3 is TGTGCCAGCAGCAATGGACAGATCTACGAGCAGTACTTC.

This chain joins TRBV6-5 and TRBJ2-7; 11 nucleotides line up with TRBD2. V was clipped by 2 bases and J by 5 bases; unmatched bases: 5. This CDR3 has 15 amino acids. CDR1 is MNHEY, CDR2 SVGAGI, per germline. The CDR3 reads CASSYGGLAVHEQYF. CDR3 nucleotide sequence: TGTGCCAGCAGTTACGGGGGACTAGCGGTACACGAGCAGTACTTC.